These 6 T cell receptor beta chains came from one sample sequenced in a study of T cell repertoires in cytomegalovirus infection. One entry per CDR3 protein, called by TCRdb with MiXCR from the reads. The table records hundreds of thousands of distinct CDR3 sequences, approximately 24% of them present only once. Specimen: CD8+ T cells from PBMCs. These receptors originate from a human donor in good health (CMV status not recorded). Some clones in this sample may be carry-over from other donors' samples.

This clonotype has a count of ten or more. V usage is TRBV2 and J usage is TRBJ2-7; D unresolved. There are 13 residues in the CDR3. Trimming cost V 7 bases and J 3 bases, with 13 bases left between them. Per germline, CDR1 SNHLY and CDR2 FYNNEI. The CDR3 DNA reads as TGTGCCAGCACCTCCAGCCGGATCTACGAGCAGTACGTC. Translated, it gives CASTSSRIYEQYV.

CDR3 DNA: TGCGCCAGCAGCCAAGATGCAGGGGGCCGAGGCTACACCTTC. Translation gives CASSQDAGGRGYTF. The rearrangement uses TRBV4-1 and TRBJ1-2; TRBD1 agrees at 8 bases. V lost 0 bases and J lost 8; bases outside the gene matches: 5. CDR1 MGHRA and CDR2 YSYEKL come from the germline V gene. The CDR3 has 14 residues.

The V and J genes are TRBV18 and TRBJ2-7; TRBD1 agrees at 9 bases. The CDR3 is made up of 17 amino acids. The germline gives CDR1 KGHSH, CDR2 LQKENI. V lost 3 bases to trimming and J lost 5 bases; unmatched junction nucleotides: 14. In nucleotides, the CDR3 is TGTGCCAGCTCACCGTGGGGGGAAGGACAGGGGAGCCACGAGCAGTACGTC. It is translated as CASSPWGEGQGSHEQYV.

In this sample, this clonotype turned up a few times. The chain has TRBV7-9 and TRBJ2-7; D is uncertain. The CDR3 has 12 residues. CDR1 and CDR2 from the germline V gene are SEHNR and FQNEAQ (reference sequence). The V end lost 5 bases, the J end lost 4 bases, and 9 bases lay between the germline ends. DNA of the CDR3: TGTGCCAGCAGCCGACGGGCTTACGAGCAGTACTTC. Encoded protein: CASSRRAYEQYF.

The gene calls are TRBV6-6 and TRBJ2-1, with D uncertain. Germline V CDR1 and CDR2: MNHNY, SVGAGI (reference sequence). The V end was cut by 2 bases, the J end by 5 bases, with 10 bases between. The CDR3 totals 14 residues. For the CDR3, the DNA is TGTGCCAGCAGTTACGCCGTGAGAAACAATGAGCAGTTCTTC. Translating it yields CASSYAVRNNEQFF.

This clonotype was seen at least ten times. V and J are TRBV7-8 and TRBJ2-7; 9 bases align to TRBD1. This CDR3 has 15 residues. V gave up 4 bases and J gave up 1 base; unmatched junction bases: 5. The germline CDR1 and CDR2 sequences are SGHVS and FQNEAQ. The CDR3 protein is CASSWGQGLSYEQYV. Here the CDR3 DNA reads TGTGCCAGCAGCTGGGGACAGGGATTATCCTACGAGCAGTACGTC.